The 13 T cell receptor beta chains below all came from one sample that was sequenced in a study of kidney transplant recipient with SARS-CoV-2 infection. TCRdb re-analysed the reads in MiXCR, keeping a single row per CDR3 protein. Here the sample spans under 250,000 distinct CDR3 sequences, 29% being singletons. The sequences come from a blood sample, collected at baseline and on roughly day 110 from a kidney transplant recipient. The receptors were sampled from a young adult male patient who had COVID-19 and was a kidney transplant recipient. Some T cells here may be from the graft donor.

This clonotype was counted many times. The chain combines TRBV24-1 with TRBJ2-1; 11 nucleotides agree with TRBD2. CDR1 is KGHDR, CDR2 SFDVKD, per germline. This CDR3 region has 17 residues. With V trimmed by 5 bases and J by 3 bases, 8 bases remained unmatched. The CDR3 loop reads CATSASGRSARYNEQFF. The CDR3 nucleotides read TGTGCCACCAGTGCTAGCGGGAGGTCCGCCCGCTACAATGAGCAGTTCTTC.

There are a few counts of this clonotype. J is TRBJ1-2 and V is TRBV6-6, with D uncertain. CDR3 length: 17 amino acids. V lost 5 bases and J lost 5, with 24 bases in between. The germline CDR1 and CDR2 sequences are MNHNY and SVGAGI (reference sequence). CDR3 residues: CASSIRIGGRKTYGYTF. The CDR3 DNA sequence: TGTGCCAGCAGTATAAGAATAGGTGGGAGAAAGACTTATGGCTACACCTTC.

On this clonotype itself: A much larger clonotype is one base distant, so this may be a read error. The chain employs TRBV3-1 and TRBJ2-2; D is unclear. The germline CDR1 and CDR2 sequences are LGHDT and YNNKEL (reference sequence). V gave up 5 bases and J gave up 5 bases, with 24 bases separating them. CDR3 length: 18 residues. The CDR3 DNA reads as TGTGCCAGCAGCGGCATTGGTCCCATTCCAGGCTTGACCGGGGAGCTGTTTTTT. Protein product: CASSGIGPIPGLTGELFF. The variable domain in full, with the rest retrieved from reference TRBV3-1 and TRBJ2-2, is DTAVSQTPKYLVTQMGNDKSIKCEQNLGHDTMYWYKQDSKKFLKIMFSYNNKELIINETVPNRFSPKSPDKAHLNLHINSLELGDSAVYFCASSGIGPIPGLTGELFFGEGSRLTVL.

A remark on this clonotype: Since a much larger clone is just one base distant, this may be a read error. The chain employs TRBV15 and TRBJ1-6, with 8 nucleotides matching TRBD1. This CDR3 is built from 15 residues. The germline V gene encodes CDR1 LNHNV and CDR2 YYDKDF (reference sequence). Here the CDR3 reads CATSRDTGGRSPLYF. The CDR3, as DNA: TGTGCCACCAGCAGAGATACAGGGGGTCGGTCACCCCTCTACTTT.

A few counts support this clonotype. A much larger clone lies a single base off, so this may be a read error. The chain links TRBV4-3 to TRBJ1-2; D unresolved. The CDR3 has 17 amino acids. The germline V gene encodes CDR1 LGHNA and CDR2 YSLEER. CDR3 in amino acids: CASSCGEGRRKTYGYAF. CDR3 bases: TGCGCCAGCAGCTGCGGAGAAGGACGTCGAAAGACCTATGGCTACGCCTTC.

This clonotype was counted many times. The chain recombines TRBV4-3 with TRBJ1-4; 10 positions match TRBD1. Germline CDR1 reads LGHNA; CDR2 reads YSLEER. The CDR3 totals 16 residues. J lost 7 bases, V lost 1 base, and 6 bases had no gene match. For the CDR3, the DNA is TGCGCCAGCAGCCAAGCGGGTGGACAGGGGGGTGAAAAACTGTTTTTT. Amino acid sequence: CASSQAGGQGGEKLFF.

This clonotype was seen at least ten times. The V call is TRBV6-8, the J call TRBJ1-2; D perhaps matches TRBD1 (5 bases). V lost 5 bases to trimming and J lost 4 bases, with 23 bases between them. This CDR3 is built from 17 residues. In germline, CDR1 is MNHGY, CDR2 SAAAGT. In DNA form, the CDR3 reads TGTGCCAGCAGTAAGACGGGACGCTCTAGAAAGACCTATGGCTACACCTTC. Its translation is CASSKTGRSRKTYGYTF.

About this clonotype: A much larger clone differs by one base, so this may be a read error. This chain connects TRBV4-3 to TRBJ2-3; 7 bases match TRBD2. Germline-derived CDR1 and CDR2 are LGHNA and YSLEER. The CDR3 spans 16 residues. CDR3 in amino acids: CANSQDSGGSPDTQYF. The CDR3 region has the DNA TGCGCCAACAGCCAAGACTCGGGGGGTAGCCCAGATACGCAGTATTTT.

This rearrangement joins TRBV28 to TRBJ1-1; a possible D gene is TRBD1 (5 bases). Germline V lookup: CDR1 MDHEN, CDR2 SYDVKM. The CDR3 is made up of 14 amino acids. The V gene lost 6 bases and the J gene lost 6 bases, with 17 bases spanning the gap. The CDR3 reads CASRGHPLDPEAFF. CDR3 nucleotides: TGTGCCAGCAGAGGACATCCCCTGGACCCTGAAGCTTTCTTT.

The sample holds many counts of this clonotype. The CDR3 is CASSEMGGDSSYEQYF. The CDR3 bases are TGTGCCAGCAGTGAAATGGGGGGGGACTCCTCCTACGAGCAGTACTTC. The gene calls are TRBV6-1 and TRBJ2-7, with 7 bases fitting TRBD2. V lost 2 bases to trimming and J lost 0 bases; unmatched junction nucleotides: 7. This CDR3 comprises 16 residues. Germline assignment: CDR1 MNHNS and CDR2 SASEGT.

In regard to this clonotype: A far larger clone lies a single base away; this is likely a read error. V is TRBV7-9 and J is TRBJ2-7; 7 bases line up with TRBD1. V shed 4 bases, J shed 1 base, and the junction held 7 bases outside the gene matches. CDR1 SEHNR and CDR2 FQNEAQ come from the germline V gene (reference sequence). The CDR3 is 15 amino acids. The DNA for the CDR3 is TGTGCCAGCAGCTCCCGGAACAGGGGATCCTACGAGCAGTACTTC. Its protein is CASSSRNRGSYEQYF. Looking up the rest from reference TRBV7-9 and TRBJ2-7 gives the full variable domain: DTGVSQNPRHKITKRGQNVTFRCDPISEHNRLYWYRQTLGQGPEFLTYFQNEAQLEKSRLLSDRFSAERPKGSFSTLEIQRTEQGDSAMYLCASSSRNRGSYEQYFGPGTRLTVT.

This clonotype was detected many times. V usage is TRBV20-1 and J usage is TRBJ1-2, with 11 bases aligning to TRBD1. V shed 3 bases, J shed 9 bases, and the junction held 6 bases outside the gene matches. This CDR3 has 13 amino acids. Germline V gene lookup returns CDR1 DFQATT and CDR2 SNEGSKA (reference sequence). The CDR3 sequence is CSASGGQGESYTF. Here the CDR3 DNA reads TGCAGTGCTAGCGGGGGACAGGGGGAAAGCTACACCTTC.

The sample holds many counts of this clonotype. The gene calls are TRBV6-9 and TRBJ1-2; D unresolved. Trimming pared 5 bases from V and 4 bases from J, leaving 23 bases between. The V gene's germline CDR1 is MNHGY and CDR2 SVAAGI. The CDR3 runs to 17 residues. CDR3 protein: CASSGSKPYGKTYGYTF. The DNA of the CDR3 is TGTGCCAGCAGTGGGTCGAAGCCTTACGGAAAGACCTATGGCTACACCTTC.